A selection of T cell receptor beta chains follows, all from one sample in a study of blood T cell repertoires in COVID-19. The table came from immunoSEQ multiplex PCR; TCRdb's copy has only in-frame clones and leaves some out. The sample consists of 250,000 to 350,000 clones, 75% to 90% of them appearing once. The sequenced material came from peripheral blood. The origin of the receptors is a woman in her twenties or thirties with active or convalescent COVID-19. Both conserved end residues are part of each CDR3. Fields, in order: clone size, V gene, D gene, J gene, CDR3 protein, CDR3 DNA. A D gene is named only where the DNA matches it firmly. A row's size may be missing; if present it is once, few, many or a size class.

clone size: -
V gene: TRBV6-2/TRBV6-3
D gene: -
J gene: TRBJ2-7
CDR3 protein: CASSLAGEQYF
CDR3 DNA: TGTGCCAGCAGCCTGGCGGGGGAGCAGTACTTC

clone size: -
V gene: TRBV19
D gene: TRBD1
J gene: TRBJ2-3
CDR3 protein: CASSTLPGQGADTQYF
CDR3 DNA: TGTGCCAGTAGTACCCTTCCGGGACAGGGGGCAGATACGCAGTATTTT

clone size: -
V gene: TRBV30
D gene: -
J gene: TRBJ1-1
CDR3 protein: CAWSPPREGRTEAFF
CDR3 DNA: TGTGCCTGGAGTCCGCCCAGGGAGGGTAGGACTGAAGCTTTCTTT

clone size: -
V gene: TRBV12-3/TRBV12-4
D gene: -
J gene: TRBJ2-2
CDR3 protein: CASSLGGRGELFF
CDR3 DNA: TGTGCCAGCAGTTTGGGGGGACGCGGGGAGCTGTTTTTT

clone size: -
V gene: TRBV30
D gene: TRBD1
J gene: TRBJ2-5
CDR3 protein: CAWSPGTGGFKETQYF
CDR3 DNA: TGTGCCTGGAGTCCCGGGACAGGGGGCTTTAAAGAGACCCAGTACTTC

clone size: -
V gene: TRBV4-3
D gene: TRBD1
J gene: TRBJ2-1
CDR3 protein: CASSPRTGGKYNEQFF
CDR3 DNA: TGCGCCAGCAGCCCCCGGACAGGGGGCAAGTACAATGAGCAGTTCTTC

clone size: -
V gene: TRBV19
D gene: -
J gene: TRBJ2-1
CDR3 protein: CASSPTGINEQFF
CDR3 DNA: TGTGCCAGTAGTCCCACGGGTATCAATGAGCAGTTCTTC

clone size: -
V gene: TRBV2
D gene: TRBD1
J gene: TRBJ2-7
CDR3 protein: CASSVRGTGSYEQYF
CDR3 DNA: TGTGCCAGCAGTGTTCGGGGGACAGGCTCCTACGAGCAGTACTTC

clone size: -
V gene: TRBV6-5
D gene: -
J gene: TRBJ1-1
CDR3 protein: CASSNRDIAFF
CDR3 DNA: TGTGCCAGCAGTAACCGGGACATAGCTTTCTTT

clone size: -
V gene: TRBV30
D gene: -
J gene: TRBJ2-2
CDR3 protein: CAWSLTHSAGELFF
CDR3 DNA: TGTGCCTGGAGTCTAACCCACTCCGCCGGGGAGCTGTTTTTT

clone size: -
V gene: TRBV5-1
D gene: -
J gene: TRBJ2-3
CDR3 protein: CASSQGDSTDTQYF
CDR3 DNA: TGCGCCAGCAGCCAGGGGGACTCCACAGATACGCAGTATTTT

clone size: once
V gene: TRBV7-9
D gene: -
J gene: TRBJ2-7
CDR3 protein: CASSSDFYEQYF
CDR3 DNA: TGTGCCAGCAGCTCGGACTTTTACGAGCAGTACTTC

clone size: few
V gene: TRBV19
D gene: -
J gene: TRBJ2-7
CDR3 protein: CASSISSAIYEQYF
CDR3 DNA: TGTGCCAGTAGTATCAGTAGCGCGATCTACGAGCAGTACTTC

clone size: -
V gene: TRBV28
D gene: TRBD1
J gene: TRBJ2-2
CDR3 protein: CASSLRPGQGRWGELFF
CDR3 DNA: TGTGCCAGCAGTTTACGTCCGGGACAGGGAAGGTGGGGGGAGCTGTTTTTT

clone size: -
V gene: TRBV11-2
D gene: -
J gene: TRBJ2-3
CDR3 protein: CASSQIEYRTDTQYF
CDR3 DNA: TGTGCCAGCAGTCAGATCGAATACCGCACAGATACGCAGTATTTT

clone size: once
V gene: TRBV7-2
D gene: TRBD2
J gene: TRBJ2-3
CDR3 protein: CASSFRGGYSDTQYF
CDR3 DNA: TGTGCCAGCAGCTTTCGCGGGGGGTACTCGGATACGCAGTATTTT

clone size: -
V gene: TRBV9
D gene: -
J gene: TRBJ1-5
CDR3 protein: CASSPGGQRNQPQHF
CDR3 DNA: TGTGCCAGCAGCCCGGGGGGGCAGCGCAATCAGCCCCAGCATTTT

clone size: -
V gene: TRBV28
D gene: -
J gene: TRBJ2-2
CDR3 protein: CASSFVMGGTGELFF
CDR3 DNA: TGTGCCAGCAGTTTTGTAATGGGGGGCACCGGGGAGCTGTTTTTT

clone size: -
V gene: TRBV28
D gene: -
J gene: TRBJ2-1
CDR3 protein: CASLRADEQFF
CDR3 DNA: TGTGCCAGCCTCAGGGCGGATGAGCAGTTCTTC

clone size: once
V gene: TRBV7-2
D gene: -
J gene: TRBJ1-4
CDR3 protein: CASTPGGSRSEKLFF
CDR3 DNA: TGTGCCAGCACTCCCGGGGGGAGCCGAAGCGAAAAACTGTTTTTT

clone size: -
V gene: TRBV28
D gene: -
J gene: TRBJ2-7
CDR3 protein: CASGGGHLEQYF
CDR3 DNA: TGTGCCAGCGGGGGGGGACACCTCGAGCAGTACTTC

clone size: -
V gene: TRBV5-4
D gene: -
J gene: TRBJ2-2
CDR3 protein: CASSLFINTGELFF
CDR3 DNA: TGTGCCAGCAGCTTGTTCATTAACACCGGGGAGCTGTTTTTT

clone size: once
V gene: TRBV5-6
D gene: -
J gene: TRBJ1-1
CDR3 protein: CASSSPGEGNTEAFF
CDR3 DNA: TGTGCCAGCAGCTCCCCGGGGGAAGGGAACACTGAAGCTTTCTTT

clone size: few
V gene: TRBV5-1
D gene: -
J gene: TRBJ2-6
CDR3 protein: CASSLRQGIPGANVLTF
CDR3 DNA: TGCGCCAGCAGCTTACGGCAGGGTATTCCTGGGGCCAACGTCCTGACTTTC

clone size: -
V gene: TRBV15
D gene: -
J gene: TRBJ1-4
CDR3 protein: CATSRVTANEKLFF
CDR3 DNA: TGTGCCACCAGCAGAGTAACAGCAAATGAAAAACTGTTTTTT

clone size: few
V gene: TRBV29-1
D gene: TRBD1
J gene: TRBJ1-2
CDR3 protein: CSVEWTGYGYTF
CDR3 DNA: TGCAGCGTTGAATGGACAGGGTATGGCTACACCTTC

clone size: -
V gene: TRBV30
D gene: -
J gene: TRBJ1-2
CDR3 protein: CAWRKRLYGYTF
CDR3 DNA: TGTGCCTGGCGGAAGAGACTCTATGGCTACACCTTC

clone size: few
V gene: TRBV7-9
D gene: TRBD1
J gene: TRBJ2-7
CDR3 protein: CASSLAGTAYEQYF
CDR3 DNA: TGTGCCAGCAGCTTAGCGGGGACAGCCTACGAGCAGTACTTC

clone size: -
V gene: TRBV10-3
D gene: -
J gene: TRBJ1-6
CDR3 protein: CAISYIGSDSPLHF
CDR3 DNA: TGTGCCATCAGTTACATAGGGAGCGATTCACCCCTCCACTTT

clone size: -
V gene: TRBV5-8
D gene: -
J gene: TRBJ2-1
CDR3 protein: CASSLATGWGYEQFF
CDR3 DNA: TGTGCCAGCAGCTTGGCAACAGGGTGGGGGTATGAGCAGTTCTTC

clone size: -
V gene: TRBV12-3/TRBV12-4
D gene: TRBD1
J gene: TRBJ2-3
CDR3 protein: CASSDRASQYF
CDR3 DNA: TGTGCCAGCAGTGACAGGGCTTCGCAGTATTTT

clone size: -
V gene: TRBV5-1
D gene: -
J gene: TRBJ1-2
CDR3 protein: CASRDNPNYGYTF
CDR3 DNA: TGCGCCAGTAGGGACAATCCTAACTATGGCTACACCTTC

clone size: few
V gene: TRBV7-8
D gene: TRBD1
J gene: TRBJ1-1
CDR3 protein: CASSARTGRMNTEAFF
CDR3 DNA: TGTGCCAGCAGCGCCCGGACAGGGCGCATGAACACTGAAGCTTTCTTT

clone size: once
V gene: TRBV6-2/TRBV6-3
D gene: -
J gene: TRBJ1-5
CDR3 protein: CASSQEVNQPQHF
CDR3 DNA: TGTGCCAGCAGTCAGGAGGTAAATCAGCCCCAGCATTTT

clone size: -
V gene: TRBV6-2/TRBV6-3
D gene: TRBD2
J gene: TRBJ2-2
CDR3 protein: CASSIQTSGGFDTGELFF
CDR3 DNA: TGTGCCAGCAGTATCCAGACTAGCGGGGGGTTCGACACCGGGGAGCTGTTTTTT

clone size: -
V gene: TRBV4-3
D gene: -
J gene: TRBJ2-1
CDR3 protein: CASSQDRSGGIYNEQFF
CDR3 DNA: TGCGCCAGCAGCCAAGATCGTAGCGGTGGGATCTACAATGAGCAGTTCTTC

clone size: -
V gene: TRBV5-1
D gene: -
J gene: TRBJ1-1
CDR3 protein: CASSYRRGGTEAFF
CDR3 DNA: TGCGCCAGCAGCTACCGCCGGGGGGGCACTGAAGCTTTCTTT

clone size: -
V gene: TRBV2
D gene: TRBD1
J gene: TRBJ1-1
CDR3 protein: CASSEATGGTEAFF
CDR3 DNA: TGTGCCAGCAGTGAAGCGACAGGGGGAACTGAAGCTTTCTTT

clone size: -
V gene: TRBV5-1
D gene: TRBD1
J gene: TRBJ1-5
CDR3 protein: CASSAADGQGGQPQHF
CDR3 DNA: TGCGCCAGCAGCGCCGCCGACGGACAGGGCGGGCAGCCCCAGCATTTT

clone size: -
V gene: TRBV5-1
D gene: -
J gene: TRBJ2-6
CDR3 protein: CASSQQGNSGANVLTF
CDR3 DNA: TGCGCCAGCAGCCAACAGGGAAATTCTGGGGCCAACGTCCTGACTTTC

clone size: -
V gene: TRBV6-1
D gene: -
J gene: TRBJ1-6
CDR3 protein: CASSDVGQGYSPLHF
CDR3 DNA: TGTGCCAGCAGTGATGTAGGTCAGGGGTATTCACCCCTCCACTTT

clone size: -
V gene: TRBV5-8
D gene: TRBD1
J gene: TRBJ2-1
CDR3 protein: CVSIRDRGNEQFF
CDR3 DNA: TGTGTGTCTATTCGGGACAGGGGGAATGAGCAGTTCTTC

clone size: once
V gene: TRBV7-8
D gene: -
J gene: TRBJ2-2
CDR3 protein: CASGAGTFTGELFF
CDR3 DNA: TGTGCCAGCGGAGCCGGGACTTTTACCGGGGAGCTGTTTTTT

clone size: once
V gene: TRBV3-1/TRBV3-2
D gene: TRBD2
J gene: TRBJ2-5
CDR3 protein: CASSQGGGAQETQYF
CDR3 DNA: TGTGCCAGCAGCCAAGGCGGGGGAGCCCAAGAGACCCAGTACTTC

clone size: -
V gene: TRBV19
D gene: TRBD2
J gene: TRBJ2-7
CDR3 protein: CASSSRTSGYEQYF
CDR3 DNA: TGTGCCAGTAGTTCCCGGACTAGCGGGTACGAGCAGTACTTC

clone size: -
V gene: TRBV12-3/TRBV12-4
D gene: -
J gene: TRBJ2-2
CDR3 protein: CATSRAGELFF
CDR3 DNA: TGTGCCACCTCGAGAGCGGGGGAGCTGTTTTTT

clone size: -
V gene: TRBV5-1
D gene: -
J gene: TRBJ2-5
CDR3 protein: CASSLIPGQETQYF
CDR3 DNA: TGCGCCAGCAGCTTGATACCGGGACAAGAGACCCAGTACTTC

clone size: -
V gene: TRBV24-1
D gene: -
J gene: TRBJ2-2
CDR3 protein: CATSDHRSPNTGELFF
CDR3 DNA: TGTGCCACCAGTGATCATCGGAGTCCGAACACCGGGGAGCTGTTTTTT

clone size: once
V gene: TRBV2
D gene: -
J gene: TRBJ2-6
CDR3 protein: CASAGGAFSGANVLTF
CDR3 DNA: TGTGCCAGCGCCGGGGGTGCCTTCTCTGGGGCCAACGTCCTGACTTTC

clone size: -
V gene: TRBV4-3
D gene: -
J gene: TRBJ2-3
CDR3 protein: CASSQGASLDTQYF
CDR3 DNA: TGCGCCAGCAGCCAGGGAGCTAGTTTAGATACGCAGTATTTT

clone size: -
V gene: TRBV7-9
D gene: TRBD1
J gene: TRBJ1-5
CDR3 protein: CASSSGQGASFYSNQPQHF
CDR3 DNA: TGTGCCAGCAGCTCGGGACAGGGGGCATCCTTTTATAGCAATCAGCCCCAGCATTTT